The 30 T cell receptor beta chains in this list originate from one sample, sequenced in a study of blood T cell repertoires in COVID-19. The method was immunoSEQ multiplex PCR; TCRdb's version includes in-frame clones alone and lacks a portion of them. The data show roughly 100,000 clones, approximately 90% seen once. Material: peripheral blood. The receptors were gathered from a woman in her forties or fifties with COVID-19, enrolled during active disease.

The rearrangement joins TRBV6-2 or TRBV6-3 to TRBJ1-1; tentatively, D is TRBD1 (5 bases). The CDR3 loop spans 14 amino acids. From germline, CDR1 is MNHEY and CDR2 SVGEGT. With 5 bases removed from V and 3 bases from J, the gap between germline ends came to 13 bases. CDR3 nucleotides: TGTGCCAGCAGTCCAGGGCTCCTCGACACTGAAGCTTTCTTT. This gives the protein CASSPGLLDTEAFF.

This clone has a single count. CDR3 sequence reads: CASSRTSGNNEQFF. For the CDR3, the DNA is TGTGCCAGCAGCCGGACTAGCGGGAACAATGAGCAGTTCTTC. The J gene is TRBJ2-1, the V gene TRBV9, with TRBD2 matching 12 bases. CDR3 size: 14 residues. Germline CDR1 SGDLS, CDR2 YYNGEE. Trimming removed 4 bases from V and 5 bases from J; junction bases left unmatched: 1.

V gene TRBV19 combines with J gene TRBJ1-5; 7 bases are shared with TRBD1. The germline V gene encodes CDR1 LNHDA and CDR2 SQIVND (reference sequence). The CDR3 length is 15 residues. J lost 8 bases, V lost 0 bases, and 7 bases had no gene match. CDR3 coding DNA: TGTGCCAGTAGTATAGAAAGGGGGCCGCCGGAGCCCCAGCATTTT. Translating gives CASSIERGPPEPQHF.

The chain uses TRBV19 and TRBJ1-2; 8 bases map to TRBD1. Germline CDR1 is LNHDA and CDR2 is SQIVND (reference sequence). CDR3 length: 17 residues. Losses at the gene ends were 1 base for V and 1 base for J; bases not matched to a gene: 8. CDR3 in DNA: TGTGCCAGTAGTATAGGGGCAGGGGGCATCGGTAACTATGGCTACACCTTC. Amino acid sequence: CASSIGAGGIGNYGYTF. The full variable domain, its missing parts supplied by reference TRBV19 and TRBJ1-2, is DGGITQSPKYLFRKEGQNVTLSCEQNLNHDAMYWYRQDPGQGLRLIYYSQIVNDFQKGDIAEGYSVSREKKESFPLTVTSAQKNPTAFYLCASSIGAGGIGNYGYTFGSGTRLTVV.

This clone was observed at least ten times. This chain uses TRBV23-1 with TRBJ2-1, with D possibly matching TRBD1 (5 bases). TRBV23-1 is filed as an ORF, its function uncertain. Trimming left V 0 bases short and J 11 bases short, with 11 bases between. The CDR3 is 13 residues long. CDR3 in DNA: TGCGCCAGCAGTCAATCCGGCCCGGACAAGCAGTTCTTC. Amino acid sequence: CASSQSGPDKQFF.

The chain uses TRBV10-3 and TRBJ2-7, with a tentative D call TRBD2 (5 bases). V lost 4 bases and J 4 bases, leaving 23 bases between the germline ends. The CDR3 is made up of 17 amino acids. The germline V gene encodes CDR1 ENHRY and CDR2 SYGVKD. This CDR3 reads CAISVSAGGGSVYEQYF. For the CDR3, the DNA is TGTGCCATCAGTGTTTCGGCTGGAGGCGGTTCGGTATACGAGCAGTACTTC.

The rearrangement links TRBV7-8 to TRBJ1-1, with 7 nucleotides matching TRBD1. Germline values: CDR1 SGHVS, CDR2 FQNEAQ. V was pared by 4 bases and J by 4 bases, with 15 bases of the junction left unmatched. This CDR3 spans 17 amino acids. Here the CDR3 DNA reads TGTGCCAGCAGCTCGGACAGGATAAGGGGGTTGGGCACTGAAGCTTTCTTT. Amino acids: CASSSDRIRGLGTEAFF.

This clone was seen just once. The CDR3 DNA reads TGCGCCAGCAGCTGGGGGGTAGGGAAAGGAGAGACCCAGTACTTC. The encoded protein is CASSWGVGKGETQYF. The genes are TRBV5-1 and TRBJ2-5; a weak D match, TRBD2 (6 bases). This CDR3 contains 15 residues. Germline V gene sequence: CDR1 SGHRS, CDR2 YFSETQ. V gave up 3 bases and J gave up 4 bases, with 16 bases separating them.

The chain employs TRBV2 and TRBJ2-1; 9 bases fit TRBD2. V trimming: 4 bases; J trimming: 5 bases; junction bases outside the gene matches: 0. Looked up from germline, CDR1 is SNHLY and CDR2 is FYNNEI. There are 13 residues in the CDR3. The CDR3 DNA follows: TGTGCCAGCAGTGGACTAGCGGACAATGAGCAGTTCTTC. It codes for CASSGLADNEQFF. Complete variable domain (other parts from reference TRBV2 and TRBJ2-1): EPEVTQTPSHQVTQMGQEVILRCVPISNHLYFYWYRQILGQKVEFLVSFYNNEISEKSEIFDDQFSVERPDGSNFTLKIRSTKLEDSAMYFCASSGLADNEQFFGPGTRLTVL.

V and J are TRBV19 and TRBJ2-7; TRBD1 is a possible D gene (5 bases). V gave up 4 bases and J gave up 0 bases, with 13 bases separating them. CDR3 length: 15 residues. Germline lookup yields CDR1 LNHDA and CDR2 SQIVND (reference sequence). The CDR3 is CASSRNRINSYEQYF. The CDR3 DNA is TGTGCCAGTAGTAGGAACAGGATTAACTCCTACGAGCAGTACTTC.

The chain joins TRBV6-5 to TRBJ2-7; maybe TRBD2 (5 bases). CDR1 is MNHEY and CDR2 is SVGAGI in the germline V gene. Trimming left V 7 bases short and J 2 bases short, with 9 bases between. The CDR3 covers 12 residues. CDR3 DNA sequence: TGTGCCAGCAACGACTACCCCTACGAGCAGTACTTC. It yields the protein CASNDYPYEQYF.

V and J are TRBV5-4 and TRBJ1-3; D is unclear. There are 16 residues in the CDR3. CDR1 is SGHNT and CDR2 is YYREEE in the germline V gene (reference sequence). V was cut by 0 bases and J by 0 bases, with 10 bases left in between. DNA for the CDR3: TGTGCCAGCAGCTTGGGAGCCCGGGACTCTGGAAACACCATATATTTT. Translated: CASSLGARDSGNTIYF.

V gene TRBV5-1 combines with J gene TRBJ2-3; D might be TRBD2 (5 bases). In germline, CDR1 is SGHRS, CDR2 YFSETQ. The ends were cut back, 4 bases at V and 3 bases at J, with 12 bases in the middle. The CDR3 spans 14 residues. This CDR3 reads CASSPGRETDTQYF. The CDR3 DNA follows: TGCGCCAGCAGCCCCGGTAGGGAGACAGATACGCAGTATTTT.

The rearrangement links TRBV30 to TRBJ1-5; a possible D gene is TRBD1 (5 bases). This CDR3 spans 13 amino acids. Germline CDR1 and CDR2: GTSNPN and SVGIG (reference sequence). Trimming took off 0 bases at V and 5 bases at J, with 8 bases between the two ends. The DNA for the CDR3 is TGTGCCTGGAGTGTCAGGGAGGATCAGCCCCAGCATTTT. Translated, it gives CAWSVREDQPQHF.

The chain joins TRBV9 to TRBJ2-7; D is possibly TRBD2 (5 bases). Germline assignment: CDR1 SGDLS and CDR2 YYNGEE. With 4 bases removed from V and 0 bases from J, the gap between germline ends came to 17 bases. The CDR3 extends over 16 amino acids. Here the CDR3 reads CASSPQRAAASYEQYF. In DNA form, the CDR3 reads TGTGCCAGCAGCCCACAGAGGGCGGCGGCCTCCTACGAGCAGTACTTC.

The chain recombines TRBV2 with TRBJ1-1; D is undetermined. The V gene's germline CDR1 is SNHLY and CDR2 FYNNEI. Between the trimmed V and J ends, which lost 5 bases and 1 base, there was a span of 11 bases. This CDR3 has 14 amino acids. CDR3 protein: CASSPHSQNTEAFF. CDR3 coding DNA: TGTGCCAGCAGTCCCCATAGTCAGAACACTGAAGCTTTCTTT.

The rearrangement uses TRBV6-5 and TRBJ1-4; D is ambiguous. V was pared by 6 bases and J by 7 bases, with 15 bases between. CDR3 size: 14 residues. Germline V gives CDR1 MNHEY, CDR2 SVGAGI. CDR3 sequence: CASRVTRGSEKLFF. The CDR3 DNA reads TGTGCCAGCAGAGTGACCCGGGGAAGTGAAAAACTGTTTTTT.

This clone was observed once. The rearrangement uses TRBV7-3 and TRBJ2-3; 7 bases match TRBD1. The length of the CDR3 is 17 residues. Germline lookup yields CDR1 SGHTA and CDR2 FQGTGA. The J segment lost 2 bases and the V segment lost 2 bases, leaving 10 bases of the junction unmatched. The CDR3 DNA reads TGTGCCAGCAGCTTAGGGCCCGGGACAGTAAACACAGATACGCAGTATTTT. Its translation: CASSLGPGTVNTDTQYF.

There are a few counts of this clone. Here the CDR3 reads CARPPNTGVETQYF. The DNA for the CDR3 is TGTGCCAGACCCCCCAACACAGGGGTGGAGACCCAGTACTTC. The chain employs TRBV27 and TRBJ2-5, with 7 bases identical to TRBD1. This CDR3 has 14 amino acids. V was clipped by 9 bases and J by 5 bases; unmatched bases: 12. CDR1 and CDR2 (germline): MNHEY, SMNVEV (reference sequence).

The rearrangement joins TRBV7-2 to TRBJ1-5; D gene unclear. The CDR3 totals 13 residues. In germline, CDR1 is SGHTA, CDR2 FQGNSA. The V gene lost 2 bases and the J gene lost 10 bases, with 12 bases spanning the gap. The CDR3 is CASSLSSREPQHF. The CDR3, as DNA: TGTGCCAGCAGCTTATCCTCCCGGGAACCCCAGCATTTT.

The J gene is TRBJ1-3, the V gene TRBV4-3; D call uncertain. The CDR3 contains 17 residues. V dropped 0 bases and J dropped 0 bases, with 12 bases sitting between them. CDR1 and CDR2 from the germline V gene are LGHNA and YSLEER. CDR3 sequence: CASSQDIGRDSGNTIYF. The CDR3 DNA sequence: TGCGCCAGCAGCCAAGATATTGGACGGGACTCTGGAAACACCATATATTTT.

V is TRBV9 and J is TRBJ2-7; unclear D gene. The CDR3 loop spans 13 amino acids. Trimming stripped 0 bases from V and 6 bases from J, with 10 bases between. The V gene's germline CDR1 is SGDLS and CDR2 YYNGEE. CDR3 coding DNA: TGTGCCAGCAGCGTAGGGCCCTCGGGCGAGCAGTACTTC. It translates to CASSVGPSGEQYF.

V is TRBV2 and J is TRBJ1-2; 7 bases are a match to TRBD1. The CDR3 has 12 residues. Looked up from germline, CDR1 is SNHLY and CDR2 is FYNNEI. The J segment lost 4 bases and the V segment lost 8 bases, leaving 4 bases of the junction unmatched. The CDR3 here is CASWDSLYGYTF. The CDR3 nucleotides are TGTGCCAGCTGGGACAGTCTCTATGGCTACACCTTC.

This chain connects TRBV2 to TRBJ1-1; D perhaps matches TRBD1 (6 bases). The CDR3 length is 12 residues. V lost 4 bases to trimming and J lost 14 bases, with 17 bases between them. From germline, CDR1 is SNHLY and CDR2 FYNNEI. CDR3 amino acids: CASSGQAPYGFF. Written as DNA, the CDR3 is TGTGCCAGCAGTGGACAGGCCCCATATGGCTTCTTT.

The chain links TRBV3-1 (or the pseudogene TRBV3-2) to TRBJ1-2; no clear D. Trimming took off 2 bases at V and 1 base at J, with 5 bases between the two ends. CDR1 and CDR2 (germline): LGHDT, YNNKEL (reference sequence). CDR3 size: 13 residues. The CDR3 DNA reads as TGTGCCAGCAGCCAAAGGAGTAACTATGGCTACACCTTC. Its translation is CASSQRSNYGYTF.

The count of this clone is one. J is TRBJ1-1 and V is TRBV7-9, with unresolved D. CDR1 is SEHNR, CDR2 FQNEAQ, per germline (reference sequence). The V and J ends lost 7 bases and 3 bases respectively, with 18 bases between them. This CDR3 spans 15 amino acids. The CDR3 region has the DNA TGTGCCAGCACCCCGCGAGGTTCGGAATACACTGAAGCTTTCTTT. As protein: CASTPRGSEYTEAFF.

The chain carries TRBV6-5 and TRBJ2-1, with TRBD2 as a possible D gene (6 bases). The germline gives CDR1 MNHEY, CDR2 SVGAGI. V lost 11 bases to trimming and J lost 2 bases, with 7 bases between them. The CDR3 has 11 residues. CDR3 amino acids: CAGGTYNEQFF. The CDR3, as DNA: TGTGCCGGCGGGACCTACAATGAGCAGTTCTTC.

The chain has TRBV4-2 and TRBJ1-2; the match to TRBD1 covers 8 bases. Germline CDR1 is LGHNA and CDR2 is YNFKEQ. J lost 7 bases, V lost 1 base, and 11 bases had no gene match. The CDR3 is made up of 16 amino acids. The DNA of the CDR3 is TGTGCCAGCAGCCAAGCTCAGGACAGGGAGGGGGGTGGCTACACCTTC. Its translation is CASSQAQDREGGGYTF.

CDR3 region: CATGEQGAENTIYF. The CDR3 bases are TGTGCCACCGGCGAACAGGGGGCTGAAAACACCATATATTTT. The chain combines TRBV10-3 with TRBJ1-3; 9 bases fit TRBD1. The J segment lost 6 bases and the V segment lost 10 bases, leaving 10 bases of the junction unmatched. This CDR3 region has 14 residues. From germline, CDR1 is ENHRY and CDR2 SYGVKD.

J is TRBJ1-1 and V is TRBV5-1; D not certain. V was clipped by 2 bases and J by 6 bases, with 11 bases between them. The CDR3 extends over 13 amino acids. CDR1 is SGHRS and CDR2 is YFSETQ in the germline V gene. CDR3 sequence: CASSLVSEAEAFF. The CDR3 nucleotides are TGCGCCAGCAGCTTAGTTTCAGAAGCTGAAGCTTTCTTT.